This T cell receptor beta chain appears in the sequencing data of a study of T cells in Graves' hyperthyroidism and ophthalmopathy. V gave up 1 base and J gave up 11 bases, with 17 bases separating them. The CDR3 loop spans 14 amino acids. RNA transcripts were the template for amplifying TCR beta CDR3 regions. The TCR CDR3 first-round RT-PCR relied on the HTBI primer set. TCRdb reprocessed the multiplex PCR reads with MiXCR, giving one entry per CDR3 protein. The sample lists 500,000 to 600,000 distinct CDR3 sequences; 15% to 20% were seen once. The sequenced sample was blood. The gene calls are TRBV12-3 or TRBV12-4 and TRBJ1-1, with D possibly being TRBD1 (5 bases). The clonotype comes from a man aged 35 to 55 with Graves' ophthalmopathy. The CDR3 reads CASSLEGRTPHAFF. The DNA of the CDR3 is TGTGCCAGCAGTTTAGAGGGGAGGACACCTCACGCTTTCTTT.